This TCR beta chain stems from a study of T cell clonality in common variable immunodeficiency. Study-wide results and caveats: Reportedly, TCR beta sequences from common variable immunodeficiency showed fewer deletions and N-nucleotide insertions. Compared with controls, CVID subjects had fewer shared TCRbeta clones.

Patients and controls were mostly of Caucasian heritage. This clone was recorded many times. The antigen is undetermined. From the germline J gene comes the end of the CDR3, since the read stops 3 residues before it. Clones were sequenced by immunoSEQ multiplex PCR, and TCRdb holds only the in-frame ones, with some missing. Altogether about 34,000 clones were found in the sample, and no singletons occur. The CDR3 covers 12 residues. Looked up from germline, CDR1 is SNHLY and CDR2 is FYNNEI. The sequencing input was peripheral blood mononuclear cells. V is TRBV2 and J is TRBJ2-2; 8 nucleotides align to TRBD1. This sequence was found in a person between 18 and 69 years old in good health. CDR3 DNA (partial): TGTGCCAAAGTTAGCCGGGACAGGCAG. Residues: CAKVSRDRQ. The complete CDR3 protein is CAKVSRDRQLFF.